This is a list of T cell receptor beta chains from one sample in a study of blood T cell repertoires in COVID-19. Only in-frame clones appear in the TCRdb table, and some are missing; sequencing was by immunoSEQ multiplex PCR. The sample holds some 190,000 clones, 65% to 80% seen once. Specimen: PBMCs or T cells enriched from blood (not recorded which). The source is a woman in her forties or fifties with acute COVID-19. CDR3s include the opening cysteine and the closing phenylalanine or tryptophan. The order of the fields is V gene, D gene, clone size, J gene, CDR3 protein, CDR3 DNA. The D gene is left open where the match is weak. Rows give clone size only sometimes, using once, few, many, or a class for an expanded clone.

>TRBV23-1|-|-|TRBJ2-5
CASSQSPEETQYF
TGCGCCAGCAGTCAATCCCCAGAAGAGACCCAGTACTTC
>TRBV12-3/TRBV12-4|-|-|TRBJ1-2
CASRRHSYGYTF
TGTGCCAGCAGGCGGCATAGCTATGGCTACACCTTC
>TRBV5-1|TRBD1|-|TRBJ1-6
CASRRQGNSPLHF
TGCGCCAGCAGACGACAGGGGAATTCACCCCTCCACTTT
>TRBV7-2|TRBD2|-|TRBJ2-2
CASSLFGGGAFGNTGELFF
TGTGCCAGCAGCTTATTCGGCGGGGGGGCCTTCGGGAACACCGGGGAGCTGTTTTTT
>TRBV6-5|-|-|TRBJ1-3
CASSPQVLTGNTIYF
TGTGCCAGCAGTCCACAGGTTCTTACTGGAAACACCATATATTTT
>TRBV30|TRBD1|-|TRBJ2-2
CAWSGTGTGSGELFF
TGTGCCTGGAGCGGGACAGGGACCGGTTCCGGGGAGCTGTTTTTT
>TRBV19|-|-|TRBJ1-2
CASSIVEEVNYGYTF
TGTGCCAGTAGTATAGTGGAGGAGGTTAACTATGGCTACACCTTC
>TRBV27|-|-|TRBJ1-6
CASRSITQGNNSPLHF
TGTGCCAGCAGGTCGATCACTCAGGGGAATAATTCACCCCTCCACTTT
>TRBV28|-|-|TRBJ2-1
CASRKNPMGITGNEQFF
TGTGCCAGCAGAAAAAACCCGATGGGGATTACAGGCAATGAGCAGTTCTTC
>TRBV4-2|-|-|TRBJ2-2
CASSPRVGRNTGELFF
TGTGCCAGCAGCCCTAGGGTGGGGCGGAACACCGGGGAGCTGTTTTTT
>TRBV24-1|TRBD1|-|TRBJ2-6
CATSDFRDSPANVLTF
TGTGCCACCAGTGATTTCCGGGACAGCCCGGCCAACGTCCTGACTTTC
>TRBV30|-|few|TRBJ1-5
CAWSSGSNQPQHF
TGTGCCTGGAGTTCCGGGAGCAATCAGCCCCAGCATTTT
>TRBV6-5|-|-|TRBJ1-2
CASTRASAKYGYTF
TGTGCCAGCACCAGGGCCTCTGCGAAATATGGCTACACCTTC
>TRBV18|TRBD2|once|TRBJ2-3
CASSRLGVAGDTDTQYF
TGTGCCAGCTCCCGACTCGGGGTAGCGGGGGACACAGATACGCAGTATTTT
>TRBV5-1|-|-|TRBJ2-2
CASNVGGANTGELFF
TGCGCCAGCAATGTTGGCGGAGCGAACACCGGGGAGCTGTTTTTT
>TRBV4-1|-|-|TRBJ2-5
CASSQGGPLETQYF
TGCGCCAGCAGCCAAGGCGGTCCTCTTGAGACCCAGTACTTC
>TRBV6-5|TRBD2|once|TRBJ2-1
CASTLYGGSDNEQFF
TGTGCCAGCACTCTATACGGGGGGAGTGACAATGAGCAGTTCTTC
>TRBV7-9|-|few|TRBJ1-4
CASSLDRASNEKLFF
TGTGCCAGCAGCTTAGACAGGGCATCTAATGAAAAACTGTTTTTT